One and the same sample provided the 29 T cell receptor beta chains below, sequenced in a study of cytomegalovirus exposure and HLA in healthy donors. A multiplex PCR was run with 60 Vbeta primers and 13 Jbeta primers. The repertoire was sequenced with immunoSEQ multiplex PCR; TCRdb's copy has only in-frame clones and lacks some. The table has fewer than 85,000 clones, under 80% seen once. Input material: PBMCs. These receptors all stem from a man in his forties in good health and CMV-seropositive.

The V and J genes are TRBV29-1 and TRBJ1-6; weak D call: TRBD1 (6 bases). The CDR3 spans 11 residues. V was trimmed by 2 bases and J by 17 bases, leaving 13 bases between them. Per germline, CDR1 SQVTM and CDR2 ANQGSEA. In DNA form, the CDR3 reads TGCAGCGTTGAAAGCGCCCAGGGGATCCACTTT. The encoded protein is CSVESAQGIHF.

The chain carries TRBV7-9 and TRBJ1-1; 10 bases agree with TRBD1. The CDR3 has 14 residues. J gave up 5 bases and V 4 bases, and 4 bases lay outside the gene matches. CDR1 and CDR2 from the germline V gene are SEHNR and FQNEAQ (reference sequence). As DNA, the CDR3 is TGTGCCAGCAGCTGGGACAGGGGTGGGACTGAAGCTTTCTTT. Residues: CASSWDRGGTEAFF.

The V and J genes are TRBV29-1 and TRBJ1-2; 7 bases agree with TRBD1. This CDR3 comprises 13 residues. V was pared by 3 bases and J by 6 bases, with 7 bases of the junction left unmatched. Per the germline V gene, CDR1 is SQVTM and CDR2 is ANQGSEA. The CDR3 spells CSVERQGSHGYTF. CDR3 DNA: TGCAGCGTTGAGAGACAGGGAAGCCATGGCTACACCTTC.

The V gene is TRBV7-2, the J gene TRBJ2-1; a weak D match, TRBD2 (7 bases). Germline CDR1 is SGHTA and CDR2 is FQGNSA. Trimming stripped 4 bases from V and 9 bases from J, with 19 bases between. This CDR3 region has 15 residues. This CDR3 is CASSSIGGGAFEQFF. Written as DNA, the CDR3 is TGTGCCAGCAGCTCCATAGGCGGGGGCGCCTTTGAGCAGTTCTTC.

The CDR3 loop reads CASSMVRQGLITDTQYF. CDR3 DNA sequence: TGTGCCAGCAGCATGGTTCGACAGGGTTTGATAACAGATACGCAGTATTTT. The chain recombines TRBV13 with TRBJ2-3, with 7 bases matching TRBD1. The J segment lost 3 bases and the V segment lost 5 bases, leaving 14 bases of the junction unmatched. Germline CDR1 is PRHDT and CDR2 is FYEKMQ (reference sequence). CDR3 length: 17 amino acids.

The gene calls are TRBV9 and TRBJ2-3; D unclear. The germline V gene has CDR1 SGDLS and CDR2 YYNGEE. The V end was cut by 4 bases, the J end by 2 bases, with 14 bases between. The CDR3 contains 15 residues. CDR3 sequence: CASSPTQTATDTQYF. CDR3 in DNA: TGTGCCAGCAGCCCGACTCAGACGGCCACAGATACGCAGTATTTT.

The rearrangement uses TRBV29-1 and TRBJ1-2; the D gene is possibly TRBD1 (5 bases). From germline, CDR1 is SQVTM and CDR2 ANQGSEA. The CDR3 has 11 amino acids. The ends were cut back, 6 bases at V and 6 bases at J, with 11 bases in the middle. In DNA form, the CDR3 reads TGCAGCGTCCAACAGGTCCATGGCTACACCTTC. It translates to CSVQQVHGYTF.

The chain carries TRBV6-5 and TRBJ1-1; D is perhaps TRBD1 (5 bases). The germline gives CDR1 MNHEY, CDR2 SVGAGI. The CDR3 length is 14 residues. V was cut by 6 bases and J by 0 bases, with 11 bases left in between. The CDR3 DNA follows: TGTGCCAGCAGGCCCCCAGGGATGAACACTGAAGCTTTCTTT. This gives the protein CASRPPGMNTEAFF.

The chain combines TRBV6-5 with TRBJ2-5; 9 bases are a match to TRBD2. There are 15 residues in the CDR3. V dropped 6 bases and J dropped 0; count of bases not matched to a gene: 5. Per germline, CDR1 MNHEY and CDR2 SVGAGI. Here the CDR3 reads CASRSLAGNQETQYF. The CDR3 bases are TGTGCCAGCAGGTCACTAGCGGGTAACCAAGAGACCCAGTACTTC.

Here the CDR3 reads CASREAAANTEAFF. Here the CDR3 DNA reads TGCGCCAGCAGGGAAGCGGCAGCGAACACTGAAGCTTTCTTT. The chain is built from TRBV5-1 and TRBJ1-1, with D unclear. The CDR3 extends over 14 amino acids. V was pared by 5 bases and J by 1 base, with 12 bases between. Per germline, CDR1 SGHRS and CDR2 YFSETQ.

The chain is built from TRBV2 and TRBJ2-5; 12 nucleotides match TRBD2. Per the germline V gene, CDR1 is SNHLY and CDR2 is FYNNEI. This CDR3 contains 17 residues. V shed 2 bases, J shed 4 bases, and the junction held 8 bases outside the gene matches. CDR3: CASSERKTSGRRETQYF. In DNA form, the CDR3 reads TGTGCCAGCAGTGAAAGGAAGACTAGCGGGAGACGAGAGACCCAGTACTTC.

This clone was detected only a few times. The CDR3 region is CASSDYRGQGEKLFF. CDR3 sequence (DNA): TGCGCCAGCAGTGATTACAGGGGGCAGGGTGAAAAACTGTTTTTT. This rearrangement joins TRBV10-2 to TRBJ1-4, with 9 bases lining up with TRBD1. CDR3 length: 15 amino acids. Germline lookup yields CDR1 WSHSY and CDR2 SAAADI. J lost 7 bases, V lost 3 bases, and 6 bases had no gene match.

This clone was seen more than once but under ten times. CDR3 coding DNA: TGTGCCAGCAGTGCCCGACAGGGGAGAGGAAATCAGCCCCAGCATTTT. This codes for CASSARQGRGNQPQHF. This chain joins TRBV2 and TRBJ1-5; 8 nucleotides line up with TRBD1. CDR3 length: 16 residues. CDR1 and CDR2 (germline): SNHLY, FYNNEI. The junction had 9 bases not matched to a gene; V was cut back by 4 bases and J by 4 bases.

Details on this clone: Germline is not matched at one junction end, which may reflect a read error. The CDR3 protein is CSSSQLVDEQFF. CDR3 bases: TGTTCCAGCAGCCAATTAGTGGATGAGCAGTTCTTC. This sequence joins TRBV7-9 and TRBJ2-1; D is unresolved. Germline CDR1 is SEHNR and CDR2 is FQNEAQ (reference sequence). CDR3 length: 12 amino acids.

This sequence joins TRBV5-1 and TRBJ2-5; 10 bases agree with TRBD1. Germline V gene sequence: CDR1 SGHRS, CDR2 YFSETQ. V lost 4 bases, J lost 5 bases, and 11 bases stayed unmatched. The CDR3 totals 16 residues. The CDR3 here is CASSPGTGAVGETQYF. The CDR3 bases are TGCGCCAGCAGCCCCGGGACAGGGGCGGTCGGGGAGACCCAGTACTTC.

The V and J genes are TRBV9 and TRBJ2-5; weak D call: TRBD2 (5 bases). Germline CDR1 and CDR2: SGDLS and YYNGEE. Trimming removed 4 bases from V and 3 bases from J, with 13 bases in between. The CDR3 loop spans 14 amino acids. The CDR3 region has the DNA TGTGCCAGCAGCCCCTCTGGAGCGGAAGAGACCCAGTACTTC. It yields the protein CASSPSGAEETQYF.

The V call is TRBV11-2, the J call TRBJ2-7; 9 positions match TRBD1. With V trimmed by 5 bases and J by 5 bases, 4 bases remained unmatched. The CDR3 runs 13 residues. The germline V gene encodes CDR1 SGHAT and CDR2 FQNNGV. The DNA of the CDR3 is TGTGCCAGCAGCGTAAGGACAGGGGACGAGCAGTACTTC. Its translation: CASSVRTGDEQYF.

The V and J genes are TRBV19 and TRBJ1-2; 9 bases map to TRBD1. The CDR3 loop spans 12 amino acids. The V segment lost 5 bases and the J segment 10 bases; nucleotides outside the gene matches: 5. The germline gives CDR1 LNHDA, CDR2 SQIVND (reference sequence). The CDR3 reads CASSRGQGDYTF. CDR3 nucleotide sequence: TGTGCCAGTAGTCGGGGACAGGGAGACTACACCTTC. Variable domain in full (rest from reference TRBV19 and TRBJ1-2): DGGITQSPKYLFRKEGQNVTLSCEQNLNHDAMYWYRQDPGQGLRLIYYSQIVNDFQKGDIAEGYSVSREKKESFPLTVTSAQKNPTAFYLCASSRGQGDYTFGSGTRLTVV.

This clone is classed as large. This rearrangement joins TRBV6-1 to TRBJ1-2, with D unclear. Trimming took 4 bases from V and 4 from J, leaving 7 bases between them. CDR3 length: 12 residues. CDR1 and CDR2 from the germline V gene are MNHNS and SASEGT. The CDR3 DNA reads TGTGCCAGCAGTGTCCTCGGCTATGGCTACACCTTC. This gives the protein CASSVLGYGYTF.

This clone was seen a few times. CDR3: CASSLQTGFNYGYTF. The CDR3, as DNA: TGTGCCAGCAGCTTGCAGACAGGTTTTAACTATGGCTACACCTTC. This chain links TRBV7-9 with TRBJ1-2, with D possibly being TRBD1 (6 bases). Germline lookup yields CDR1 SEHNR and CDR2 FQNEAQ (reference sequence). V was trimmed by 3 bases and J by 1 base, leaving 12 bases between them. The CDR3 contains 15 residues.

For the CDR3, the DNA is TGTGCCAGCAGCTTTCCCGGACGGGATTATGGCTACACCTTC. It is translated as CASSFPGRDYGYTF. The J gene is TRBJ1-2, the V gene TRBV5-8; D is undetermined. V shed 2 bases and J shed 5 bases, with 13 bases lying between them. Germline lookup yields CDR1 SGHTS and CDR2 YDEGEE. This CDR3 contains 14 residues.

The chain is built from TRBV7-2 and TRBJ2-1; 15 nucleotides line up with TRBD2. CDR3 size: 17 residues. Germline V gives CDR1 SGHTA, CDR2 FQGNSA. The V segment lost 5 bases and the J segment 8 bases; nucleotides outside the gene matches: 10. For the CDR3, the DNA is TGTGCCAGCAGCACCCGGACTAGCGGGGGGGCCATCGATGAGCAGTTCTTC. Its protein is CASSTRTSGGAIDEQFF.

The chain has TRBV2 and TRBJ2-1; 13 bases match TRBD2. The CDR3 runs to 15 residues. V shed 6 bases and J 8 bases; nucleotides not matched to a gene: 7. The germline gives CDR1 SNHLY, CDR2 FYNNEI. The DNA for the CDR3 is TGTGCCAGCAGAACGGGACTAGCGGGACGGTATGAGCAGTTCTTC. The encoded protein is CASRTGLAGRYEQFF.

For the CDR3, the DNA is TGCGCCAGCAGCTTAGGAGGTAGGAGACAGGGGGTCGCGGAAGCCAAAAACATTCAGTACTTC. Encoded protein: CASSLGGRRQGVAEAKNIQYF. The chain couples TRBV5-1 to TRBJ2-4; 9 bases are shared with TRBD1. The CDR3 spans 21 residues. J was trimmed by 0 bases and V by 2 bases; bases with no gene match: 18. Germline assignment: CDR1 SGHRS and CDR2 YFSETQ. Based on the CDR3 plus reference TRBV5-1 and TRBJ2-4, the full variable domain is KAGVTQTPRYLIKTRGQQVTLSCSPISGHRSVSWYQQTPGQGLQFLFEYFSETQRNKGNFPGRFSGRQFSNSRSEMNVSTLELGDSALYLCASSLGGRRQGVAEAKNIQYFGAGTRLSVL.

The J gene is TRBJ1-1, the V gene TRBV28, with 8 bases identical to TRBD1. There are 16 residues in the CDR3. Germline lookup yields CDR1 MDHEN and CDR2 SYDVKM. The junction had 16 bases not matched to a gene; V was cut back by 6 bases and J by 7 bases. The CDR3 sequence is CASRSYRTGLDVEAFF. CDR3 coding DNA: TGTGCCAGCAGATCCTACAGGACAGGGTTGGATGTTGAAGCTTTCTTT.

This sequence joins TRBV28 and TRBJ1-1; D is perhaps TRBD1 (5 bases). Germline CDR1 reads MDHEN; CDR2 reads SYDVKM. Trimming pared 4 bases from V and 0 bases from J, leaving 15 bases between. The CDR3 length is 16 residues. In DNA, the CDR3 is TGTGCCAGCAGTTCTCCAGGGATCTTACTGAACACTGAAGCTTTCTTT. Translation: CASSSPGILLNTEAFF.

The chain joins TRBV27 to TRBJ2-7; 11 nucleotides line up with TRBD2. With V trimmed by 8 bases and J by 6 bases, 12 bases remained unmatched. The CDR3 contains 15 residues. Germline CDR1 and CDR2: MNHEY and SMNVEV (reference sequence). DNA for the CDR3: TGTGCCAGCTTCAGGATAGCGGGGGGGGGTCTCGAGCAGTACTTC. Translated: CASFRIAGGGLEQYF.

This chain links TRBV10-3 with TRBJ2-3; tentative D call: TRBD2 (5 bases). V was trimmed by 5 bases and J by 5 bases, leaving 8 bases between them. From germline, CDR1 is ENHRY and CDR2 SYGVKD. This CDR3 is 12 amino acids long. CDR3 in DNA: TGTGCCATCAGTCGAGAGGGAGATACGCAGTATTTT. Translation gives CAISREGDTQYF.

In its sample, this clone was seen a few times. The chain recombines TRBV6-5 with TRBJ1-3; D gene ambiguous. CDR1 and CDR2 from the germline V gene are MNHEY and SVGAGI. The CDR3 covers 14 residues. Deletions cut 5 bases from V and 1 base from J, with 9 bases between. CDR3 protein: CASSETLSGNTIYF. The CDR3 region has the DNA TGTGCCAGCAGTGAGACACTTTCTGGAAACACCATATATTTT.